A selection of T cell receptor beta chains follows, all from one sample in a study of CD8 T cells in ankylosing spondylitis. TCRdb re-called the 5' RACE reads through MiXCR, storing one row per CDR3 protein. The profile shows 150,000 to 200,000 distinct CDR3 sequences, roughly 13% of them singletons. Sequencing was performed on blood, either unsorted or a sorted T cell fraction (not recorded which). The receptors derive from a female donor with ankylosing spondylitis or in good health (not recorded which). The CDR3 runs from the conserved cysteine through the conserved F or W. A D gene is named only where the DNA matches it firmly. Clone size is stated in some rows and not others, as once, few, many or a class when expanded.

TRBD2,.,TRBV6-4,TRBJ2-1,TGTGCCAGAGGCACTAGCGGGATGATCTCCTACAATGAGCAGTTCTTC,CARGTSGMISYNEQFF
TRBD2,many,TRBV29-1,TRBJ2-7,TGCAGCGTTGGTCCCCCCAGCGGGATGATTGGCGAGCAGTACTTC,CSVGPPSGMIGEQYF
.,many,TRBV5-1,TRBJ2-4,TGCGCCAGCAGCTTTGGAGTGTCCGAAAACATTCAGTACTTC,CASSFGVSENIQYF
TRBD1,many,TRBV12-3/TRBV12-4,TRBJ1-6,TGTGCCAGCAGTTTAGAGGGGGCTAATTCACCCCTCCACTTT,CASSLEGANSPLHF
.,.,TRBV6-2/TRBV6-3,TRBJ1-5,TGTGCCAGCAGTTACTCTTGGAGGGAGCGGCCCCAGCATTTT,CASSYSWRERPQHF
TRBD2,few,TRBV29-1,TRBJ2-7,TGCAGCGGTGCTAGCGGGAGGGCCGACGAGCAGTACTTC,CSGASGRADEQYF
.,few,TRBV20-1,TRBJ2-7,TGCAGTGCCAAAGAAAGACCGCTTCCCTCCTACGAGCAGTACTTC,CSAKERPLPSYEQYF
TRBD1,many,TRBV20-1,TRBJ2-1,TGCAGTGCTAGAACCGGGACAGGGAGCCTCAATGAGCAGTTCTTC,CSARTGTGSLNEQFF
.,few,TRBV6-1,TRBJ1-2,TGTGCCAGCAGTAGGGGGGGACTTGGAGCTAACTATGGCTACACCTTC,CASSRGGLGANYGYTF
.,.,TRBV7-6,TRBJ1-1,TGTGCCAGCAGCTTAGCGAACGGTAACACTGAAGCTTTCTTT,CASSLANGNTEAFF
.,many,TRBV29-1,TRBJ1-5,TGCAGCGCCATGACAGCTTCTAGCAATCAGCCCCAGCATTTT,CSAMTASSNQPQHF
TRBD1,few,TRBV7-3,TRBJ2-7,TGTGCCAGCAGCTTAACGACAGGGTACGAGCAGTACTTC,CASSLTTGYEQYF
.,many,TRBV4-1,TRBJ1-6,TGCGCCAGCAGCCAAGGCGGGCGAGGGGCAAATAATTCACCCCTCCACTTT,CASSQGGRGANNSPLHF
.,many,TRBV5-1,TRBJ2-7,TGCGCCAGCAGCGACCGGACACAGTACGAGCAGTACTTC,CASSDRTQYEQYF
.,.,TRBV7-2,TRBJ2-2,TGTGCCAGCAGTGCTGGGGGCCCGAACACCGGGGAGCTGTTTTTT,CASSAGGPNTGELFF
.,many,TRBV7-9,TRBJ1-4,TGTGCCAGCAGCCCCAGAGGTGAAAAACTGTTTTTT,CASSPRGEKLFF
.,.,TRBV29-1,TRBJ1-3,TGCAGCGCCGCCCTCCAAGGAGGGCCTGGAAACACCATATATTTT,CSAALQGGPGNTIYF
.,.,TRBV18,TRBJ2-7,TGTGCCAGCTCACGACCCCCCCAAGACAGGGGAGGGACCGTGGAGCAGTACTTC,CASSRPPQDRGGTVEQYF
.,few,TRBV6-2/TRBV6-3,TRBJ2-5,TGTGCCAGCGGCTACCCCCTGCAAGAGACCCAGTACTTC,CASGYPLQETQYF
TRBD1,many,TRBV20-1,TRBJ1-6,TGCAGTGCTGTGGGGACAGCCAATTCACCCCTCCACTTT,CSAVGTANSPLHF
.,many,TRBV6-5,TRBJ2-1,TGTGCCAGCAGTTCATGGACAGCCGAGCAGTTCTTC,CASSSWTAEQFF
.,many,TRBV7-9,TRBJ2-7,TGTGCCAGCAGACCCAAGGCAGGAAACTACGAGCAGTACTTC,CASRPKAGNYEQYF
.,many,TRBV6-2/TRBV6-3,TRBJ2-1,TGTGCCAGCAGTTACCAGCGGACCTACAATGAGCAGTTCTTC,CASSYQRTYNEQFF
.,many,TRBV2,TRBJ1-4,TGTGCCAGCAGTCCCCGTTCGGGTCGTGGTAATGAAAAACTGTTTTTT,CASSPRSGRGNEKLFF
.,many,TRBV15,TRBJ2-2,TGTGCCACCACTCCCGGTTGGAGCACCGGGGAGCTGTTTTTT,CATTPGWSTGELFF
.,many,TRBV5-1,TRBJ2-7,TGCGCCAGCAGCTACCGGGACAAGTACGAGCAGTACTTC,CASSYRDKYEQYF
.,many,TRBV7-2,TRBJ2-1,TGTGCCAGCAGCCCTGATCCAAGCTACAATGAGCAGTTCTTC,CASSPDPSYNEQFF
.,.,TRBV12-2,TRBJ2-5,TGTGCAAGTCGCTTAGTGGAGAAGATCGAAGAGACCCAGTACTTC,CASRLVEKIEETQYF
.,few,TRBV10-3,TRBJ2-3,TGTGCCGTACGGGAGGACAGGGGCACAGATACGCAGTATTTT,CAVREDRGTDTQYF
.,.,TRBV2,TRBJ1-2,TGTGCCAGCAGTGAAACCGGACGGACAGCGAAGGGCTATGGCTACACCTTC,CASSETGRTAKGYGYTF
.,many,TRBV5-1,TRBJ1-5,TGCGCCAGCAGTAAAGAGGGAGGCAATCAGCCCCAGCATTTT,CASSKEGGNQPQHF
.,.,TRBV18,TRBJ2-4,TGTGCCAGCTCCCCTGGACAAGGTTTTTTTGTCATTCAGTACTTC,CASSPGQGFFVIQYF
.,many,TRBV12-3/TRBV12-4,TRBJ1-1,TGTGCCAGCAGTTTCCGCGAGGGGAGCACTGAAGCTTTCTTT,CASSFREGSTEAFF
TRBD2,many,TRBV4-2,TRBJ2-7,TGTGCCAGCAGCCAAGACTTTAGCGGGAGGTCCTCCTACGAGCAGTACTTC,CASSQDFSGRSSYEQYF
TRBD2,.,TRBV19,TRBJ2-4,TGTGCCAGTAGTAGAGCGGGAGCGGACATTCAGTACTTC,CASSRAGADIQYF
.,many,TRBV29-1,TRBJ2-1,TGCAGCGTTGGGACAGAATACAATGAGCAGTTCTTC,CSVGTEYNEQFF
.,.,TRBV7-9,TRBJ1-3,TGTGCCAGCAGAGTAGGGGCTTCTGGAAACACCATATATTTT,CASRVGASGNTIYF
.,many,TRBV20-1,TRBJ1-1,TGCAGTGCTAGACATTCCGGGTCAGGGGTGAACACTGAAGCTTTCTTT,CSARHSGSGVNTEAFF
.,many,TRBV7-9,TRBJ2-7,TGTGCCAGCAGCTTAGTAGCGACAGATCCCGAGCAGTACTTC,CASSLVATDPEQYF
.,many,TRBV27,TRBJ2-2,TGTGCCAGCAGTTTAAGGGAAGCGAACACCGGGGAGCTGTTTTTT,CASSLREANTGELFF
TRBD2,once,TRBV3-1,TRBJ2-7,TGTGTCAGCAGTCCAACTAGCGGGAGGAGATACGAGCAGTACTTC,CVSSPTSGRRYEQYF
TRBD2,many,TRBV5-1,TRBJ2-2,TGCGCCAGCAGCACACATAGACTAGCGGGAAATCCCACCGGGGAGCTGTTTTTT,CASSTHRLAGNPTGELFF
TRBD2,many,TRBV7-2,TRBJ2-1,TGTGCCAGCAGCCCACCGGGACTAGGAGAGAATGAGCAGTTCTTC,CASSPPGLGENEQFF
.,many,TRBV11-2,TRBJ1-2,TGTGCCAGCAGCTTAGATTTTGGGGTCCCCTATGGCTACACCTTC,CASSLDFGVPYGYTF
.,.,TRBV7-9,TRBJ2-6,TGTGCCCTCCCACCCCCTGGGGCCAACGTCCTGACTTTC,CALPPPGANVLTF
.,few,TRBV19,TRBJ2-2,TGTGCCAGTAGTACGACTTATGGGGAGCTGTTTTTT,CASSTTYGELFF
.,many,TRBV27,TRBJ1-2,TGTGCCAGCCGACCCCTGACTTATTCCTATGGCTACACCTTC,CASRPLTYSYGYTF
.,.,TRBV7-2,TRBJ1-5,TGTGCCAGCACCATTGGGGGAAATCAGCCCCAGCATTTT,CASTIGGNQPQHF
.,many,TRBV5-1,TRBJ1-2,TGCGCCAGCAGCTTGGTGCGGGGAGGGGACTATGGCTACACCTTC,CASSLVRGGDYGYTF
.,.,TRBV20-1,TRBJ1-4,TGCAGTGCTGGCTCAGCTACTGGGCTTAGTGTTGATGAAAAACTGTTTTTT,CSAGSATGLSVDEKLFF
TRBD2,.,TRBV25-1,TRBJ2-1,TGTGCCAGCAGTGGACTAGCGTTCGATGAGCAGTTCTTC,CASSGLAFDEQFF